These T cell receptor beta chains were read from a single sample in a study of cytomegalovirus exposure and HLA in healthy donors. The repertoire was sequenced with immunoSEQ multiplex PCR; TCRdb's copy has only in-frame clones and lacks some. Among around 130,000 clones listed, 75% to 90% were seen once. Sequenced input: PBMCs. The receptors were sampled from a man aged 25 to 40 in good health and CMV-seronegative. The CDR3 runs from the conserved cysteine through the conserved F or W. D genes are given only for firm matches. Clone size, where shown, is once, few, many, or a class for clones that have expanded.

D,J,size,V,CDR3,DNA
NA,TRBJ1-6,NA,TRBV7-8,CATKQAVNSPLHF,TGTGCCACAAAACAGGCCGTAAATTCACCCCTCCACTTT
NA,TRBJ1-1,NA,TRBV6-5,CASTRRWGVNTEAFF,TGTGCCAGCACCCGTCGATGGGGGGTGAACACTGAAGCTTTCTTT
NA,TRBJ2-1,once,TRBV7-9,CASSFAASVGQFF,TGTGCCAGCAGCTTCGCTGCTAGTGTGGGGCAGTTCTTC
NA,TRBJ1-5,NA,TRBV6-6,CASSPHEGHLNQPQHF,TGTGCCAGCAGTCCCCACGAGGGACATTTAAATCAGCCCCAGCATTTT
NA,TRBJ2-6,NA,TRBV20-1,CSATGANVLTF,TGCAGTGCTACTGGGGCTAACGTCCTGACTTTC
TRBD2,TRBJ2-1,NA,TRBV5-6,CASSYLAGATYNEQFF,TGTGCCAGCAGCTACCTAGCGGGGGCTACTTACAATGAGCAGTTCTTC
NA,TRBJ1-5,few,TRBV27,CASSPKRGVGNQPQHF,TGTGCCAGCAGCCCGAAGCGGGGGGTAGGCAATCAGCCCCAGCATTTT
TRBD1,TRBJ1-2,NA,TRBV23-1,CASSHNPGQGSVYGYTF,TGCGCCAGCAGTCATAATCCCGGACAGGGAAGTGTCTATGGCTACACCTTC
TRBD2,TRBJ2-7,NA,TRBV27,CASSPGLADEQYF,TGTGCCAGCAGTCCGGGACTAGCCGACGAGCAGTACTTC
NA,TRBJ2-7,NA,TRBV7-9,CASSHLGHSAREQYF,TGTGCCAGCAGCCATCTGGGACATTCGGCCCGCGAGCAGTACTTC
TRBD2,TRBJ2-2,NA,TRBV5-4,CASSLAGGGTGELFF,TGTGCCAGCAGCTTGGCAGGCGGGGGCACCGGGGAGCTGTTTTTT
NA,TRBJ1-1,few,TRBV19,CASSITSTGTEAFF,TGTGCCAGTAGTATAACCTCGACGGGCACTGAAGCTTTCTTT
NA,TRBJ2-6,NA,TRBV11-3,CASSSYNSGANVLTF,TGTGCCAGCAGCTCTTACAACTCTGGGGCCAACGTCCTGACTTTC
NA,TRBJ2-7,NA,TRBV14,CASSQPSEGLRYF,TGTGCCAGCAGCCAACCCTCCGAGGGCCTCCGGTACTTC
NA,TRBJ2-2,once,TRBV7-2,CASSFDRYTGELFF,TGTGCCAGCAGCTTTGACAGATACACCGGGGAGCTGTTTTTT
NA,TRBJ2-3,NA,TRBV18,CASSPARDTDTQYF,TGTGCCAGCTCACCGGCGAGGGACACAGATACGCAGTATTTT
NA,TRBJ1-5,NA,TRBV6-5,CASSSREEQPQHF,TGTGCCAGCAGTTCGCGAGAGGAACAGCCCCAGCATTTT
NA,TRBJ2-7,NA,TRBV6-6,CASSPKGGLSSYEQYF,TGTGCCAGCAGTCCTAAAGGAGGGCTGAGCTCCTACGAGCAGTACTTC
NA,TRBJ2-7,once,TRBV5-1,CASSLAPYGDYEQYF,TGCGCCAGCAGCTTGGCCCCATACGGAGACTACGAGCAGTACTTC
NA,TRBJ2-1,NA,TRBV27,CASSLGGGSGVYNEQFF,TGTGCCAGCAGTTTAGGTGGAGGGTCCGGGGTCTACAATGAGCAGTTCTTC
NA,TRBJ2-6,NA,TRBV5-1,CASRPYSSGANVLTF,TGCGCCAGCAGGCCGTATAGCTCTGGGGCCAACGTCCTGACTTTC
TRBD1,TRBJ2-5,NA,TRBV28,CASSFRQGALETQYF,TGTGCCAGCAGTTTTCGGCAGGGGGCCTTGGAGACCCAGTACTTC
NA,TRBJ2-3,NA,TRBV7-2,CASSSGGSGRTQYF,TGTGCCAGCAGCTCCGGGGGTTCAGGGAGAACGCAGTATTTT
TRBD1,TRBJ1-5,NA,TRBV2,CASSRDSHSNQPQHF,TGTGCCAGCAGCCGGGACAGTCATAGCAATCAGCCCCAGCATTTT